This T cell receptor beta chain was recorded in a study of shared clonotypes between healthy human individuals. The V end was cut by 3 bases, the J end by 3 bases, with 9 bases between. Germline-derived CDR1 and CDR2 are SGHDN and FVKESK. The CDR3 sequence is 13 residues long. Positively selected for CCR7, the CD45RO-negative cells used as naive CD8 cells excluded terminally differentiated effector memory CD45RA+ cells. Using immunoSEQ multiplex PCR, the repertoire was profiled, and TCRdb retains in-frame clones only, with some absent. The table lists some 1,900,000 clones, about 95% of them singletons.

The sample comprised naive CD8+ T cells sorted from blood. The chain couples TRBV14 to TRBJ2-7; D may be TRBD1 (5 bases). The source of this sequence is a young man in good health. CDR3 sequence: CASSHRDGYEQYF. As DNA, the CDR3 is TGTGCCAGCAGCCACAGGGATGGCTACGAGCAGTACTTC.